These T cell receptor beta chains were read from a single sample in a study of post-analysis software for immune sequencing data. TCRdb called the PCR reads again in MiXCR, with one record for every CDR3 protein. The sample records hundreds of thousands of distinct CDR3 sequences, 25% to 30% being singletons. Sequenced input: blood. All receptors derive from a girl between 5 and 17 years old with multiple sclerosis. Both conserved end residues are part of each CDR3. A D gene is named only where the DNA matches it firmly. Expanded clones are given a class, and other clones once, few, many or no size at all.

v_call,cdr3_length,clone_size,j_call,d_call,cdr3_aa,cdr3_nt
TRBV5-1,16,-,TRBJ2-5,TRBD2,CASRTGTIVARETQYF,TGCGCTAGCAGAACCGGGACTATCGTTGCTCGGGAGACCCAGTACTTC
TRBV6-6,17,-,TRBJ2-3,TRBD1,CASSPPDRVGRGDTQYF,TGTGCCAGCAGCCCACCCGACAGGGTGGGCAGGGGAGATACGCAGTATTTT
TRBV12-3/TRBV12-4,15,-,TRBJ1-2,-,CASSLAGRMDAGYTF,TGTGCCAGCAGTTTAGCGGGAAGGATGGATGCGGGCTACACCTTC
TRBV10-2,18,-,TRBJ2-1,TRBD2,CASSEEGLAGVTGNEQFF,TGCGCCAGCAGTGAAGAGGGACTAGCGGGAGTTACTGGAAATGAGCAGTTCTTC
TRBV20-1,17,few,TRBJ2-1,-,CSAWAPDSRTVGNEQFF,TGCAGTGCTTGGGCCCCCGACAGCCGAACCGTCGGCAATGAGCAGTTCTTC
TRBV7-8,14,-,TRBJ2-5,-,CASSLWQAVETQYF,TGTGCCAGCAGCTTGTGGCAGGCGGTAGAGACCCAGTACTTC
TRBV5-1,15,-,TRBJ2-1,-,CASSMLSGGDNEQFF,TGCGCCAGCAGCATGTTATCGGGGGGCGATAATGAGCAGTTCTTC
TRBV20-1,15,-,TRBJ2-5,TRBD2,CSASEPAGLQETQYF,TGCAGTGCTTCAGAGCCAGCGGGATTACAAGAGACCCAGTACTTC
TRBV20-1,13,few,TRBJ2-4,-,CSARGAGNYIQYF,TGCAGTGCTAGAGGGGCTGGTAATTACATTCAGTACTTC
TRBV6-5,17,few,TRBJ1-6,TRBD1,CASSYRTGGAGNSPLHF,TGTGCCAGCAGTTACCGGACAGGGGGCGCCGGGAATTCACCCCTCCACTTT
TRBV11-2,17,once,TRBJ1-2,TRBD1,CASSLRALQQGANGYTF,TGTGCCAGCAGCTTACGGGCCCTCCAACAGGGGGCAAATGGCTACACCTTC
TRBV6-2/TRBV6-3,13,-,TRBJ1-5,-,CASSERIQGFQHF,TGTGCCAGCAGCGAAAGAATACAGGGCTTCCAGCATTTT
TRBV29-1,14,-,TRBJ2-1,-,CSATGLSLPNEQFF,TGCAGCGCTACGGGACTCAGCCTCCCCAATGAGCAGTTCTTC
TRBV5-1,15,-,TRBJ2-1,-,CASSYSRGPYNEQFF,TGCGCCAGCAGCTATTCACGGGGGCCTTACAATGAGCAGTTCTTC
TRBV12-3/TRBV12-4,14,-,TRBJ1-6,-,CASSPFKKKSPLHF,TGTGCCAGCAGTCCTTTTAAAAAGAAATCACCCCTCCACTTT
TRBV2,14,few,TRBJ2-7,TRBD1,CASRNRDRAYEQYF,TGTGCCAGCAGGAACCGGGACAGGGCTTACGAGCAGTACTTC
TRBV7-2,17,-,TRBJ2-1,TRBD2,CASSQTERGGSYNEQFF,TGTGCCAGCAGCCAAACGGAGCGGGGGGGGTCCTACAATGAGCAGTTCTTC
TRBV29-1,14,few,TRBJ1-4,-,CSAGTGRVNEKLFF,TGCAGCGCCGGTACTGGCAGAGTTAATGAAAAACTGTTTTTT